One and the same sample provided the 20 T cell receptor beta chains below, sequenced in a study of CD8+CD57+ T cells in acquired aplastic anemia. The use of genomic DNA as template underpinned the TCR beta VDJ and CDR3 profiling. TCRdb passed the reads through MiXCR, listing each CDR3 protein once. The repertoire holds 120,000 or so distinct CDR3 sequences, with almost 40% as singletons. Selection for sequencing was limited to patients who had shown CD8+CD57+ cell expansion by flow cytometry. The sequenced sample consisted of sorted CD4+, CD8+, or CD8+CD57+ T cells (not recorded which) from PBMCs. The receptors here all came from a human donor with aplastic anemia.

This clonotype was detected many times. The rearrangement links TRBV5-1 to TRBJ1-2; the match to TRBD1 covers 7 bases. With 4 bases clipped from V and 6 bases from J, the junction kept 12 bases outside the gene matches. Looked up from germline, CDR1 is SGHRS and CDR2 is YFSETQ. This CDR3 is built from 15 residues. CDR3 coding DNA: TGCGCCAGCAGCACCCACAGGGGTCCTCTAAATGGCTACACCTTC. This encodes CASSTHRGPLNGYTF.

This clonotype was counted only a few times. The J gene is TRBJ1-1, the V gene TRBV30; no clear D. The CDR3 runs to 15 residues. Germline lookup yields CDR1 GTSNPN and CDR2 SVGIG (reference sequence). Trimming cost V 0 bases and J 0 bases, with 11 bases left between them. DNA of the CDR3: TGTGCCTGGAGTGTACTTAGAAGGTTGAACACTGAAGCTTTCTTT. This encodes CAWSVLRRLNTEAFF.

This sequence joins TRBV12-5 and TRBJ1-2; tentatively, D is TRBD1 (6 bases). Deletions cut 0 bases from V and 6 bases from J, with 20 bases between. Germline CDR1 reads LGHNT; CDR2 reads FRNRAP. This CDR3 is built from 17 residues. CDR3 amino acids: CASGLVPALVGGDGYTF. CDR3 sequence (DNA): TGTGCTAGTGGTTTGGTACCCGCCCTAGTAGGGGGTGATGGCTACACCTTC.

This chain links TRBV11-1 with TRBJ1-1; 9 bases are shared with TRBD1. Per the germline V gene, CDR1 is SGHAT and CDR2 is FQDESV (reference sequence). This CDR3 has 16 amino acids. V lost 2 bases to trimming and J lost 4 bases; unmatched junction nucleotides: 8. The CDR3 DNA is TGTGCCAGCAGCTTAAACTTTGGGACAGGGCCCACTGAAGCTTTCTTT. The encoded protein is CASSLNFGTGPTEAFF. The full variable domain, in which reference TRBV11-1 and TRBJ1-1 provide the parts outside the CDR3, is EAEVAQSPRYKITEKSQAVAFWCDPISGHATLYWYRQILGQGPELLVQFQDESVVDDSQLPKDRFSAERLKGVDSTLKIQPAELGDSAMYLCASSLNFGTGPTEAFFGQGTRLTVV.

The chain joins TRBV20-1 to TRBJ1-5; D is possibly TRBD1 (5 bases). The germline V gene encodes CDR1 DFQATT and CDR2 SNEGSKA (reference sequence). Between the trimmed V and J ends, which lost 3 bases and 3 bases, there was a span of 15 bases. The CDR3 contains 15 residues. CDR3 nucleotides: TGCAGTGCTAGGGCGGGGGGTTCGTACAATCAGCCCCAGCATTTT. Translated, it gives CSARAGGSYNQPQHF.

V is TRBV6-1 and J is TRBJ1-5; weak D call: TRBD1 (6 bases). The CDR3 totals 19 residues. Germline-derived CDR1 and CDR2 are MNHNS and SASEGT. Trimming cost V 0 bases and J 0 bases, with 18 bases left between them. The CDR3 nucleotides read TGTGCCAGCAGTGAAGCGGGACAACGGAAACAATATAGCAATCAGCCCCAGCATTTT. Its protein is CASSEAGQRKQYSNQPQHF.

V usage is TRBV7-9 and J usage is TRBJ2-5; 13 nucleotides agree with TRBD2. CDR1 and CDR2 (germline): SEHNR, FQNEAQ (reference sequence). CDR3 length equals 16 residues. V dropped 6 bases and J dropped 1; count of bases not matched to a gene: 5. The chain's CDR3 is CASSRWTSGSQETQYF. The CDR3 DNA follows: TGTGCCAGCAGTCGTTGGACTAGCGGGAGCCAAGAGACCCAGTACTTC.

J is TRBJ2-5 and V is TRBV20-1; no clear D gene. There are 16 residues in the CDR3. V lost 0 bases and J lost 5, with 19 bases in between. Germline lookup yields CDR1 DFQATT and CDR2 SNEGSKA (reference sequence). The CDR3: CSARDDRDTARETQYF. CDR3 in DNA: TGCAGTGCTAGAGATGATCGAGACACCGCTCGGGAGACCCAGTACTTC.

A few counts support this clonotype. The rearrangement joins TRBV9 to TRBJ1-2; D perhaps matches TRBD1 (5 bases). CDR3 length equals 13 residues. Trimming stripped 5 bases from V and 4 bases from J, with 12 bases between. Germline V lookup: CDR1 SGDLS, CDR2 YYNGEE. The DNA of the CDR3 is TGTGCCAGCAGTTTACAGGACTTCTATGGCTACACCTTC. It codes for CASSLQDFYGYTF.

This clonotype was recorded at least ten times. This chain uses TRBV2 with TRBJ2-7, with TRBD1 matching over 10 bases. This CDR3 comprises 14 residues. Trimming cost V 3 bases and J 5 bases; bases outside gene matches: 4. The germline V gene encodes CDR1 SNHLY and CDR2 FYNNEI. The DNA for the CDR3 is TGTGCCAGCAGTGATGGGGGACAGGGGAACGAGCAGTACTTC. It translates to CASSDGGQGNEQYF.

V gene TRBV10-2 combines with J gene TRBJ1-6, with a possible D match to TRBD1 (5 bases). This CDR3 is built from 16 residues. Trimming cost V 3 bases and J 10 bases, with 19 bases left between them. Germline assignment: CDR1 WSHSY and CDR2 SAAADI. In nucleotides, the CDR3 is TGCGCCAGCAGTGAAGTGGGGGGACCGGGAGGGTCACCCCTCCACTTT. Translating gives CASSEVGGPGGSPLHF.

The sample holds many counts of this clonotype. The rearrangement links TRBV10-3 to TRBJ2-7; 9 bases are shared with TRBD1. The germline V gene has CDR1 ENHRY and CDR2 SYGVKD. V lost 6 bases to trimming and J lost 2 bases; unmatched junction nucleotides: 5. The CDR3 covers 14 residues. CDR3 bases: TGTGCCATCAGCGAGAGACAGGGGGCCTACGAGCAGTACGTC. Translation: CAISERQGAYEQYV.

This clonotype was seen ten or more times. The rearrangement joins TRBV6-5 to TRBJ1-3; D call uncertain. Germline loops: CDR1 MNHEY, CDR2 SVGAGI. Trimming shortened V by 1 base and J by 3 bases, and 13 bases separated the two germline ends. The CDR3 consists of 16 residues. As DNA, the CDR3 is TGTGCCAGCAGTTACTTCTCGGGAATCGGTGGAAACACCATATATTTT. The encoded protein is CASSYFSGIGGNTIYF.

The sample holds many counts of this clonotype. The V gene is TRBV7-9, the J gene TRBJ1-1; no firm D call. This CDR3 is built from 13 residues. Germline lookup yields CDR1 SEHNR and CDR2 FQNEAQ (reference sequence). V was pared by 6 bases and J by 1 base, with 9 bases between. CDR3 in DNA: TGTGCCAGCAGTTCGGTTCGGAACACTGAAGCTTTCTTT. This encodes CASSSVRNTEAFF.

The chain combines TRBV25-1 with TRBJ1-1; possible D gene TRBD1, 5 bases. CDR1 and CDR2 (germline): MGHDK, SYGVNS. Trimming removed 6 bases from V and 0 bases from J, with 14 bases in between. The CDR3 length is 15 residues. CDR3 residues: CASRGQGFMNTEAFF. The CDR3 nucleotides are TGTGCCAGCAGGGGGCAGGGATTCATGAACACTGAAGCTTTCTTT.

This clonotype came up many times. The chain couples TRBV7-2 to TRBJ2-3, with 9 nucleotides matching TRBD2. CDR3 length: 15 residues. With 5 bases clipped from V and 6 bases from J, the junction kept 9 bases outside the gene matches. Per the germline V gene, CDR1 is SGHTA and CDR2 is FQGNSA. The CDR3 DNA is TGTGCCAGCAGCCCAGCGGGGGGACGCCAGGATACGCAGTATTTT. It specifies CASSPAGGRQDTQYF.

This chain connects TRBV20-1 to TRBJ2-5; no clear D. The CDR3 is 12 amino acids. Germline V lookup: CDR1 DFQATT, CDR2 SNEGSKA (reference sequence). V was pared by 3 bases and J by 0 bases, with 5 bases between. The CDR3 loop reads CSARQYQETQYF. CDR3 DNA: TGCAGTGCTAGGCAGTACCAAGAGACCCAGTACTTC.

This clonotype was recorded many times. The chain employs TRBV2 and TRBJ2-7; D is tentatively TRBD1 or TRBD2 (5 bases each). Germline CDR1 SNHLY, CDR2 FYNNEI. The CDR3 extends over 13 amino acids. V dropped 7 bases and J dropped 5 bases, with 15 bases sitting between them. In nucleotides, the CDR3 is TGTGCCAGCATGCGGGCAGGGTATGACGAGCAGTACGTC. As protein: CASMRAGYDEQYV.

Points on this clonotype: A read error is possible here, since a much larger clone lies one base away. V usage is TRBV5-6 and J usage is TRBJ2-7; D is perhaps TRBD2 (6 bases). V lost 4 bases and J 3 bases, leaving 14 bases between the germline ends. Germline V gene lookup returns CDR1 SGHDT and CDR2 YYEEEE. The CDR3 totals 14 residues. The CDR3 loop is CASSLGRGGYEQYF. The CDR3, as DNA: TGTGCCAGCAGCCTGGGACGGGGAGGCTACGAGCAGTACTTC.

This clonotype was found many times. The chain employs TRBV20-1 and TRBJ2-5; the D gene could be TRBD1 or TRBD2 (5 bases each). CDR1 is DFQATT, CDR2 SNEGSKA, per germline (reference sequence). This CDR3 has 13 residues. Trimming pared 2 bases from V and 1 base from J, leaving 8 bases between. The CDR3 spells CSARRGPQETQYF. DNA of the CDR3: TGCAGTGCTAGACGGGGACCCCAAGAGACCCAGTACTTC.